Presented here are 20 T cell receptor beta chains from one specimen sequenced in a study of blood T cells in healthy people across ages. For the second PCR, which ran for roughly 6 to 12 cycles, a sample-barcoded 5' primer and a J-beta primer mix were used. TCRdb analysed the 5' RACE reads with MiXCR anew, one entry per CDR3 protein. The sample holds some 710,000 distinct CDR3 sequences; less than 60% are singletons and the top ten take over 15%. The sequenced sample was blood. The receptors stem from a man older than 75 in good health.

The CDR3 spells CATSWTGDEQYF. CDR3 in DNA: TGTGCCACCAGCTGGACAGGGGACGAGCAGTACTTC. The rearrangement uses TRBV24-1 and TRBJ2-7; 9 nucleotides agree with TRBD1. The CDR3 runs 12 residues. Germline CDR1 is KGHDR and CDR2 is SFDVKD. The trim removed 7 bases at V and 5 bases at J, leaving 2 bases unmatched.

This clonotype was counted once. This chain links TRBV5-1 with TRBJ2-1, with D perhaps matching TRBD2 (6 bases). V was pared by 1 base and J by 5 bases, with 13 bases between. This CDR3 is built from 15 residues. Germline V gives CDR1 SGHRS, CDR2 YFSETQ. CDR3 coding DNA: TGCGCCAGCAGCTTGACGGGGGTGGACAACAATGAGCAGTTCTTC. Translating gives CASSLTGVDNNEQFF.

This sequence joins TRBV11-2 and TRBJ2-1; D unresolved. The CDR3 spans 13 residues. V was trimmed by 2 bases and J by 8 bases, leaving 10 bases between them. Germline V lookup: CDR1 SGHAT, CDR2 FQNNGV. The CDR3, as DNA: TGTGCCAGCAGCTTAAGCCTGAGCCATGAGCAGTTCTTC. This translates into CASSLSLSHEQFF.

This clonotype was seen many times. The chain recombines TRBV12-3 or TRBV12-4 with TRBJ1-2, with D uncertain. V lost 2 bases to trimming and J lost 3 bases, with 7 bases between them. CDR3 length: 13 amino acids. The CDR3 coding sequence is TGTGCCAGCAGTTTATTAGGATACTATGGCTACACCTTC. The encoded protein is CASSLLGYYGYTF.

The chain has TRBV28 and TRBJ2-5; TRBD2 aligns across 9 bases. CDR1 is MDHEN and CDR2 is SYDVKM in the germline V gene. This CDR3 is 16 amino acids long. After removal of 3 bases from V and 1 base from J, the junction contained 6 bases not matched to a gene. CDR3 sequence reads: CASSFVSGSFQETQYF. The DNA of the CDR3 is TGTGCCAGCAGTTTTGTTAGCGGGAGTTTCCAAGAGACCCAGTACTTC.

The chain links TRBV27 to TRBJ2-7; 8 bases fit TRBD2. CDR3 length equals 14 residues. Germline CDR1 reads MNHEY; CDR2 reads SMNVEV (reference sequence). Trimming removed 4 bases from V and 6 bases from J; junction bases left unmatched: 8. In nucleotides, the CDR3 is TGTGCCAGCAGTTGGGCGGGAGGACCCTGCGAGCAGTACTTC. It codes for CASSWAGGPCEQYF.

The table lists this clonotype with a few counts. The V call is TRBV5-1, the J call TRBJ2-7; TRBD2 matches at 9 bases. The CDR3 length is 14 residues. V trimming: 4 bases; J trimming: 4 bases; junction bases outside the gene matches: 6. Germline CDR1 and CDR2: SGHRS and YFSETQ. The CDR3 sequence is CASSKTLAGYEQYF. CDR3 nucleotide sequence: TGCGCCAGCAGCAAAACTCTAGCGGGGTACGAGCAGTACTTC.

As to this clonotype: One end of the junction fails to match germline, which may point to a read error. The chain employs TRBV12-3 or TRBV12-4 and TRBJ1-5; TRBD1 is a possible D gene (6 bases). CDR3 length: 15 residues. The CDR3 nucleotides read TGCGCCTGCAGTATCAGGGGATCCGGCAATCAGCCCCAGCATTTT. It yields the protein CACSIRGSGNQPQHF.

This clonotype turned up a few times. The rearrangement links TRBV20-1 to TRBJ2-1; D not resolved. This CDR3 contains 15 residues. Trimming pared 7 bases from V and 0 bases from J, leaving 16 bases between. The germline V gene encodes CDR1 DFQATT and CDR2 SNEGSKA (reference sequence). CDR3 coding DNA: TGCAGTGGAGTCTGGCGGAGAAGCTCCTACAATGAGCAGTTCTTC. As protein: CSGVWRRSSYNEQFF.

This chain joins TRBV28 and TRBJ2-3; tentative D call: TRBD2 (5 bases). CDR3 length: 16 amino acids. Germline V gene sequence: CDR1 MDHEN, CDR2 SYDVKM. Trimming took 1 base from V and 5 from J, leaving 16 bases between them. CDR3 residues: CASSLSPLGAVDTQYF. The CDR3 nucleotides read TGTGCCAGCAGTTTATCCCCCCTAGGAGCGGTAGATACGCAGTATTTT.

This clonotype was observed a handful of times. The chain uses TRBV28 and TRBJ2-3; 10 nucleotides match TRBD2. Germline V CDR1 and CDR2: MDHEN, SYDVKM. V was pared by 2 bases and J by 3 bases, with 8 bases of the junction left unmatched. This CDR3 has 17 residues. CDR3 sequence (DNA): TGTGCCAGCAGTTTAAGGGCTAGCGGGAGAGTAACAGATACGCAGTATTTT. This codes for CASSLRASGRVTDTQYF.

Details on this clonotype: One base away lies a much larger clone, so this may be a sequencing read error. The chain recombines TRBV29-1 with TRBJ2-1; D is possibly TRBD1 (6 bases). The germline CDR1 and CDR2 sequences are SQVTM and ANQGSEA. Trimming left V 4 bases short and J 0 bases short, with 16 bases between. The CDR3 runs 16 residues. CDR3 region: CSVGSPQGGSYNEQFF. As DNA, the CDR3 is TGCAGCGTTGGGAGTCCACAGGGTGGCTCCTACAATGAGCAGTTCTTC.

J is TRBJ1-6 and V is TRBV28; 8 nucleotides align to TRBD1. After removal of 7 bases from V and 10 bases from J, the junction contained 12 bases not matched to a gene. The CDR3 sequence is 15 residues long. Per germline, CDR1 MDHEN and CDR2 SYDVKM. The CDR3 region has the DNA TGTGCCAGCACCTACCGAGCAGGGGGCTTGTCACCCCTCCACTTT. It specifies CASTYRAGGLSPLHF.

This chain connects TRBV24-1 to TRBJ2-3; the D gene is possibly TRBD2 (6 bases). The CDR3 extends over 17 amino acids. Germline V lookup: CDR1 KGHDR, CDR2 SFDVKD. V was trimmed by 4 bases and J by 1 base, leaving 17 bases between them. The CDR3, as DNA: TGTGCCACCAGTGACCTATCGGGTACGGGAGGCACAGATACGCAGTATTTT. Amino acids: CATSDLSGTGGTDTQYF.

This chain uses TRBV20-1 with TRBJ2-5; TRBD2 matches at 8 bases. Germline V lookup: CDR1 DFQATT, CDR2 SNEGSKA (reference sequence). The CDR3 sequence is 17 residues long. The V segment lost 6 bases and the J segment 5 bases; nucleotides outside the gene matches: 20. CDR3 in amino acids: CSAKEPLYGRAAETQYF. The CDR3 region has the DNA TGCAGTGCAAAAGAACCTCTTTACGGGAGGGCCGCGGAGACCCAGTACTTC.

The chain couples TRBV27 to TRBJ1-6; possible D gene TRBD1, 6 bases. Trimming removed 2 bases at V and 5 bases at J, with 13 bases between. Germline V CDR1 and CDR2: MNHEY, SMNVEV (reference sequence). The CDR3 has 16 amino acids. Here the CDR3 DNA reads TGTGCCAGCAGTTTACAGGGGTTCACTAATAATTCACCCCTCCACTTT. Translation gives CASSLQGFTNNSPLHF.

In nucleotides, the CDR3 is TGCGCCAGCAGCCCGGGACAGGGGAGCACTGAAGCTTTCTTT. Encoded protein: CASSPGQGSTEAFF. This chain links TRBV5-1 with TRBJ1-1, with 10 bases identical to TRBD1. The CDR3 sequence is 14 residues long. V was pared by 4 bases and J by 4 bases, with 4 bases of the junction left unmatched. Germline assignment: CDR1 SGHRS and CDR2 YFSETQ.

DNA of the CDR3: TGTGCCAGCAGCGTAACACTAGTGGGCCTTAAGCAGTTCTTC. This gives the protein CASSVTLVGLKQFF. The rearrangement links TRBV9 to TRBJ2-1; D perhaps matches TRBD2 (5 bases). Germline-derived CDR1 and CDR2 are SGDLS and YYNGEE. The V and J ends lost 1 base and 11 bases respectively, with 16 bases between them. This CDR3 has 14 amino acids.

This clonotype was counted once. This rearrangement joins TRBV6-6 to TRBJ1-2; D remains unclear. The V end was cut by 0 bases, the J end by 6 bases, with 8 bases between. The germline CDR1 and CDR2 sequences are MNHNY and SVGAGI (reference sequence). The CDR3 extends over 13 amino acids. The CDR3 spells CASSYSTQDGYTF. The CDR3 nucleotides read TGTGCCAGCAGTTACTCGACCCAGGATGGCTACACCTTC.

This clonotype occurred a few times. V and J are TRBV12-3 or TRBV12-4 and TRBJ2-1; 8 bases match TRBD2. V was clipped by 5 bases and J by 7 bases; unmatched bases: 7. This CDR3 is built from 14 residues. The CDR3: CASSPPGTRNEQFF. CDR3 DNA: TGTGCCAGCAGTCCGCCCGGGACTAGGAATGAGCAGTTCTTC.